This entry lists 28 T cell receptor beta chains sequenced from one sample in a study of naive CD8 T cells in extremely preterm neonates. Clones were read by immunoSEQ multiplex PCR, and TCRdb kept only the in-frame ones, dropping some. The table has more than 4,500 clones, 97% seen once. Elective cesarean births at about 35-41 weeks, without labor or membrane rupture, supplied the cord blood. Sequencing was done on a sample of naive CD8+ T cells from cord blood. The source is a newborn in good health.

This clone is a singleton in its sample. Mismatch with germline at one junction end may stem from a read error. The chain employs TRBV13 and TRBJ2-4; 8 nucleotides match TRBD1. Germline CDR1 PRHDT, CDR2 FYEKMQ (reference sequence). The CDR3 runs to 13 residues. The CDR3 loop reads CASSFQGAPERDF. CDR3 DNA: TGTGCCAGCAGCTTTCAGGGGGCCCCCGAGAGGGACTTC.

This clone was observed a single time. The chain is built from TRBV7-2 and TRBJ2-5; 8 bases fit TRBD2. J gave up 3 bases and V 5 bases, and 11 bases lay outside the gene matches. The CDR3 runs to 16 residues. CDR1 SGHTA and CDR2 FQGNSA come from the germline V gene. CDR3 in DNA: TGTGCCAGCAGCAAGAGGCTAGCGGGCGTCGAAGAGACCCAGTACTTC. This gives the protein CASSKRLAGVEETQYF.

CDR3 in DNA: TGTGCCAGTAGTATTTCCGGGACAGGGGGCCTTTATAGCAATCAGCCCCAGCATTTT. It encodes CASSISGTGGLYSNQPQHF. The V and J genes are TRBV19 and TRBJ1-5; 12 bases are shared with TRBD1. V trimming: 3 bases; J trimming: 0 bases; junction bases outside the gene matches: 9. CDR3 length: 19 residues. In germline, CDR1 is LNHDA, CDR2 SQIVND (reference sequence). Drawing the rest from reference TRBV19 and TRBJ1-5, the complete variable domain is DGGITQSPKYLFRKEGQNVTLSCEQNLNHDAMYWYRQDPGQGLRLIYYSQIVNDFQKGDIAEGYSVSREKKESFPLTVTSAQKNPTAFYLCASSISGTGGLYSNQPQHFGDGTRLSIL.

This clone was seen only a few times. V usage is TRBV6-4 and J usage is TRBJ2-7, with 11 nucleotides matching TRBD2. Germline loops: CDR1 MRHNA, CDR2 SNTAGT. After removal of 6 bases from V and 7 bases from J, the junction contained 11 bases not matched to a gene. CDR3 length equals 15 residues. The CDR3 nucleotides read TGTGCCAGCAGCAGACTAGCGGGATCCCATTTTGAGCAGTACTTC. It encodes CASSRLAGSHFEQYF.

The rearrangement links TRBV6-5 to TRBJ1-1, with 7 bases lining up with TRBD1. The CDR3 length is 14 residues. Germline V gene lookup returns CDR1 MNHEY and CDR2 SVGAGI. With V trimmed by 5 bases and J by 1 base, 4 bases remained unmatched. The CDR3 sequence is CASSPGQPNTEAFF. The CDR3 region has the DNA TGTGCCAGCAGTCCGGGACAGCCGAACACTGAAGCTTTCTTT.

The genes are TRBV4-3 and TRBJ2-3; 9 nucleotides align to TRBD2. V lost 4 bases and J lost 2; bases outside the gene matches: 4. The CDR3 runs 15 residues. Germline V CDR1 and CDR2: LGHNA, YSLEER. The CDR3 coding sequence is TGCGCCAGCAGCCCCAGCGGGGGGACCACAGATACGCAGTATTTT. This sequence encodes CASSPSGGTTDTQYF.

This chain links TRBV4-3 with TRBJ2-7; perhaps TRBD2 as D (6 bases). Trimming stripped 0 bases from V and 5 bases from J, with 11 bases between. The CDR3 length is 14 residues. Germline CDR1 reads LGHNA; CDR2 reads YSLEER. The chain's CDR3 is CASSQERSGDEQYF. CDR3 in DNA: TGCGCCAGCAGCCAAGAGAGGTCGGGGGACGAGCAGTACTTC.

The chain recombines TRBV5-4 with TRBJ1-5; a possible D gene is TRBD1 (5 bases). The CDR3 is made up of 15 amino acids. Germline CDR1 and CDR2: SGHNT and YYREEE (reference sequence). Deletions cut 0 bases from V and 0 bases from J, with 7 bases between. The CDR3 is CASSLGGFSNQPQHF. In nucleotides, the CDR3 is TGTGCCAGCAGCTTGGGGGGCTTTAGCAATCAGCCCCAGCATTTT.

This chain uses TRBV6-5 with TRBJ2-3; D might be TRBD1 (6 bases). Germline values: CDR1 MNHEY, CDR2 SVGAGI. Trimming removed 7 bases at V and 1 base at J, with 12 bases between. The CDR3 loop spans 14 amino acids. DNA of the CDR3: TGTGCCAGCACGGGGTACAGGGGCACAGATACGCAGTATTTT. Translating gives CASTGYRGTDTQYF.

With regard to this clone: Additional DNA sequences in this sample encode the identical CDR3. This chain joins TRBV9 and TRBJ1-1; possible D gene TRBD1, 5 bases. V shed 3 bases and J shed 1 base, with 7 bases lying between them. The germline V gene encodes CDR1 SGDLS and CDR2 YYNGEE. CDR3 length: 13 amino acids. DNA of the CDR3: TGTGCCAGCAGCGCCGGGGGGAACACTGAAGCTTTCTTT. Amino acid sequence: CASSAGGNTEAFF.

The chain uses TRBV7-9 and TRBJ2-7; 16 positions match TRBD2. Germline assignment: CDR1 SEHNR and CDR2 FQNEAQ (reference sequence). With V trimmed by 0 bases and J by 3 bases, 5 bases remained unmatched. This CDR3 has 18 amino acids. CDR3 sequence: CASSLAPGLAGGFYEQYF. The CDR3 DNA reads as TGTGCCAGCAGCTTAGCCCCGGGACTAGCGGGAGGGTTCTACGAGCAGTACTTC.

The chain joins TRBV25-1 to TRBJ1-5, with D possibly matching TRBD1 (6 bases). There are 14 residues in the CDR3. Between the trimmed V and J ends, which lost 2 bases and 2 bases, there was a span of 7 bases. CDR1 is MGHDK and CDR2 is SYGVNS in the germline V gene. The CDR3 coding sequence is TGTGCCAGCAGTGAACCAGGGGGCAATCAGCCCCAGCATTTT. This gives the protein CASSEPGGNQPQHF.

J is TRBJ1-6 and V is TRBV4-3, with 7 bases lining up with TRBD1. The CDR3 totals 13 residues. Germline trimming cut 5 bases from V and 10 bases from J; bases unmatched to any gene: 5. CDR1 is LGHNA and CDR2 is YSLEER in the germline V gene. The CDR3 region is CASSATGVSPLHF. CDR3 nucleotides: TGCGCCAGCAGCGCTACAGGGGTATCACCCCTCCACTTT.

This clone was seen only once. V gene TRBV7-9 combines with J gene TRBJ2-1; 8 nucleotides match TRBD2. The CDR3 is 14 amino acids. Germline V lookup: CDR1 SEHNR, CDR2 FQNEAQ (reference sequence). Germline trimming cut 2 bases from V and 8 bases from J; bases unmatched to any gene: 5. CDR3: CASSLSGSIHEQFF. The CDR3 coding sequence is TGTGCCAGCAGCTTAAGCGGGAGTATCCATGAGCAGTTCTTC.

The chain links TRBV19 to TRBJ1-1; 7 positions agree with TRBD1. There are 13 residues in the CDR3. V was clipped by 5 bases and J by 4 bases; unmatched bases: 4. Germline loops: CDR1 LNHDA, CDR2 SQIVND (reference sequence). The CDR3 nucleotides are TGTGCCAGTAGTCAACGACAGGGCACTGAAGCTTTCTTT. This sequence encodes CASSQRQGTEAFF.

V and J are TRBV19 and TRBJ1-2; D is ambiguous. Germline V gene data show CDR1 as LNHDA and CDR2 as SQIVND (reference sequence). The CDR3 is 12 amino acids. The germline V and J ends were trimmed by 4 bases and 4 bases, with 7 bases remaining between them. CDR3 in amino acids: CASSTSSYGYTF. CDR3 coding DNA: TGTGCCAGTAGTACCAGTTCCTATGGCTACACCTTC.

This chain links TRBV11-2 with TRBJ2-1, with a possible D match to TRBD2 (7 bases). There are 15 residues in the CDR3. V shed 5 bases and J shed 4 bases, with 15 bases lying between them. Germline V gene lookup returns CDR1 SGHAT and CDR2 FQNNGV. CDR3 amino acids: CASSQGRGRYNEQFF. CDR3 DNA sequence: TGTGCCAGCAGCCAGGGGCGGGGGAGATACAATGAGCAGTTCTTC.

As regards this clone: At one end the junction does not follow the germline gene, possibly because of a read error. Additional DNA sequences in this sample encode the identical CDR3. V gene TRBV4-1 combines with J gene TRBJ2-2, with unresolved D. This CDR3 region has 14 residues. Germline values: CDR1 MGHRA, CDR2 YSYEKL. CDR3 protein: CASSHTSLPGELFF. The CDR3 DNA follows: TGCGCCAGTAGCCACACTTCTCTACCCGGGGAGCTGTTTTTT.

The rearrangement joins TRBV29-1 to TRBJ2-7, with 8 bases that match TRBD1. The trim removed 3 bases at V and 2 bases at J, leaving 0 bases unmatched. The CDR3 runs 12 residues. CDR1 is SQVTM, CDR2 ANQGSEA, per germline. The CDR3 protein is CSVEGQAYEQYF. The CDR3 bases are TGCAGCGTTGAGGGACAGGCCTACGAGCAGTACTTC.

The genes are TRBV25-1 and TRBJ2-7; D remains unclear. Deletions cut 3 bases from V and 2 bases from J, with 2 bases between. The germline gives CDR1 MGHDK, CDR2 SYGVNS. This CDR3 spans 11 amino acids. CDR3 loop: CASSDTYEQYF. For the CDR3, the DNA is TGTGCCAGCAGTGACACCTACGAGCAGTACTTC.

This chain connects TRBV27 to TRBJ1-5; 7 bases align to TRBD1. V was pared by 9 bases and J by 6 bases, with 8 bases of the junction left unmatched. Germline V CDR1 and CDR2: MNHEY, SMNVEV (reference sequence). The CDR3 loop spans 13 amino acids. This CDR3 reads CASRTGWGQPQHF. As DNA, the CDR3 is TGTGCCAGTCGGACAGGATGGGGTCAGCCCCAGCATTTT.

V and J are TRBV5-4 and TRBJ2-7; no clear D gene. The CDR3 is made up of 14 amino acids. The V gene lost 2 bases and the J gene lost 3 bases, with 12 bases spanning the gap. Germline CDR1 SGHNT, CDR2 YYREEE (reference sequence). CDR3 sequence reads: CASSLDSHLYEQYF. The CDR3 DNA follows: TGTGCCAGCAGCTTAGACTCTCACCTCTACGAGCAGTACTTC.

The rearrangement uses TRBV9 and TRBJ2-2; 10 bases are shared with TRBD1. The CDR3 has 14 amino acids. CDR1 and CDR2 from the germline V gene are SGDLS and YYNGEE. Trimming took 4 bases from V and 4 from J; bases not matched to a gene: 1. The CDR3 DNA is TGTGCCAGCAGCCGGACAGGGGGCACCGGGGAGCTGTTTTTT. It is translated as CASSRTGGTGELFF.

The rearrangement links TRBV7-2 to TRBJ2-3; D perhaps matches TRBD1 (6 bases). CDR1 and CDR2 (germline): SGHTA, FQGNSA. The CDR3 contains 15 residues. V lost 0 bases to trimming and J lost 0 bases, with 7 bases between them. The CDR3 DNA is TGTGCCAGCAGCTTAGCGGGGGCTAGCACAGATACGCAGTATTTT. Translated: CASSLAGASTDTQYF.

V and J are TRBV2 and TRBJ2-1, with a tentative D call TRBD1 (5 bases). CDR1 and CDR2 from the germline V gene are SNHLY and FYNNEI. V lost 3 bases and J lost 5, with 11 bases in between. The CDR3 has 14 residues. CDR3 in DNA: TGTGCCAGCAGTGAGCTGGGGCGACACAATGAGCAGTTCTTC. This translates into CASSELGRHNEQFF. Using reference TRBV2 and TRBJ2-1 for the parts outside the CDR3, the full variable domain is EPEVTQTPSHQVTQMGQEVILRCVPISNHLYFYWYRQILGQKVEFLVSFYNNEISEKSEIFDDQFSVERPDGSNFTLKIRSTKLEDSAMYFCASSELGRHNEQFFGPGTRLTVL.

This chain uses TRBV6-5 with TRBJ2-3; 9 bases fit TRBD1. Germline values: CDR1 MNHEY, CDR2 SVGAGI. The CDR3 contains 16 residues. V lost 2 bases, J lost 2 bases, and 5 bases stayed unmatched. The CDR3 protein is CASSYGGQGLTDTQYF. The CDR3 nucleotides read TGTGCCAGCAGTTACGGGGGACAGGGTCTCACAGATACGCAGTATTTT.

The CDR3, as DNA: TGTGCCAGCAGCCCCCGTATAGCGGCCAACACCGGGGAGCTGTTTTTT. Amino acids: CASSPRIAANTGELFF. The chain uses TRBV9 and TRBJ2-2, with a weak D call TRBD2 (6 bases). Germline CDR1 is SGDLS and CDR2 is YYNGEE. Trimming stripped 4 bases from V and 2 bases from J, with 15 bases between. The CDR3 length is 16 residues.

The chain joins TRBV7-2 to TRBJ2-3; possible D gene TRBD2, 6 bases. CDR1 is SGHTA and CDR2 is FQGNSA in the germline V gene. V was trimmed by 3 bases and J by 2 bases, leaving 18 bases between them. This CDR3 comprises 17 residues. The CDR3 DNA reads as TGTGCCAGCAGCTTTCGGACCGAGCGGAGGGACACAGATACGCAGTATTTT. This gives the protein CASSFRTERRDTDTQYF. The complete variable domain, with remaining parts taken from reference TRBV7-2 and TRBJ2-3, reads GAGVSQSPSNKVTEKGKDVELRCDPISGHTALYWYRQSLGQGLEFLIYFQGNSAPDKSGLPSDRFSAERTGGSVSTLTIQRTQQEDSAVYLCASSFRTERRDTDTQYFGPGTRLTVL.